This T cell receptor (beta chain) comes out of a study of metastatic and nonmetastatic thyroid tumors (TCRdb year 2020). Broadly, across the study: Repertoires were compared across peripheral blood and tumor or nodule tissue samples from malignant and benign thyroid patients. The research as a whole found: In both blood and tumor samples, malignant tumors were reported to have significantly higher TCR beta diversity than benign nodules.

This clone has only a few counts. Its antigen target is currently unknown. Qualities for individual bases were not recorded, and no much larger clone is one base off. The method behind the library was PCR. The sequencer was an Illumina HiSeq 4000. High-throughput sequencing was used to profile the TCR beta-chain CDR3 region of each patient. As for the authors' bioinformatics: A classifier to discriminate distant-metastatic papillary thyroid cancer patients was built from CDR3 differences across clinicopathological groups. To measure repertoire diversity the researchers used the Shannon index, while the Morisita-Horn index served to gauge how similar the tumor and blood repertoires were. TCRdb handled the public reads itself, with Q25 trimming in fastp and clone calling in MiXCR, and kept productive beta chains. Clone size and V and J calls follow TCRdb, not the original study. The sample table records about 15,000 clones; roughly a fifth of these occur just once. 13% of the sample comes from the top ten.

Inclusive of the bounding cysteine and phenylalanine, the CDR3 is 14 residues long. Only CDR3 DNA remains: 42 bases, in frame from the first base. Sequences MNHNS (CDR1) and SASEGT (CDR2) are obtained from the germline V gene. V is reduced by 8 bases and J by 2 bases, leaving a spacing of 15 bases between them. None of the patients had been given any treatment before thyroid surgery. Using T-cell receptor beta sequencing, the researchers looked back retrospectively at clinical samples from patients, gathered between about 2011 and 2018. The sequence derives from a female donor with papillary thyroid cancer or a benign thyroid nodule (not recorded which). Some clones in this sample may be carry-over from other donors' samples. What was sequenced was blood. The chain uses TRBV6-1 and TRBJ2-5; 6 matching bases give a weak D call of TRBD2. The DNA is as follows: TGTGCCAGCTCTCGGCTAGCGAGACAAGAGACCCAGTACTTC. It is translated as CASSRLARQETQYF.